Listed below are T cell receptor beta chains from one sample, sequenced in a study of regulatory T cells in long-lasting Graves disease. MiXCR, run by TCRdb on the multiplex PCR reads, gives a single entry per CDR3 protein. Of about 560,000 distinct CDR3 sequences in the sample, roughly 16% were seen once. These data also formed part of another study, on T cells in Graves' hyperthyroidism and ophthalmopathy.

The source material was peripheral blood mononuclear cells (PBMCs), sampled at new diagnosis, from a patient treated with antithyroid drugs. The receptors were gathered from a man between 18 and 35 years old with Graves disease. The CDR3 runs from the conserved cysteine through the conserved F or W. The order of the fields is D gene, J gene, clone size, CDR3 length, V gene, CDR3 protein, CDR3 DNA. The D gene is left open where the match is weak. The listing skips clone size in some rows; elsewhere it reads once, few, many or a size class.

TRBD1 TRBJ1-1 NA 17 TRBV5-1 CASSLRGTGGENTEAFF TGCGCCAGCAGCTTGAGGGGGACAGGGGGCGAGAACACTGAAGCTTTCTTT
NA TRBJ2-5 many 16 TRBV6-1 CASSIDGTFDDGTQYF TGTGCCAGCAGTATAGACGGGACTTTCGACGACGGGACCCAGTACTTC
NA TRBJ1-6 many 15 TRBV2 CASSENSLDNSPLHF TGTGCCAGCAGTGAAAACAGCCTTGATAATTCACCCCTCCACTTT
NA TRBJ2-4 NA 15 TRBV4-1 CASSRGMEQRDIQYF TGCGCCAGCAGCCGCGGAATGGAGCAGCGAGACATTCAGTACTTC
NA TRBJ2-1 few 17 TRBV4-1 CASSQENSRSSYNEQFF TGCGCCAGCAGCCAAGAAAATAGCCGCAGCTCCTACAATGAGCAGTTCTTC
NA TRBJ2-2 many 13 TRBV2 CASRGYRTGELFF TGTGCCAGCAGGGGGTACAGGACCGGGGAGCTGTTTTTT
NA TRBJ2-1 many 14 TRBV10-3 CAISGQEAYNEQFF TGTGCCATCAGTGGACAAGAGGCTTACAATGAGCAGTTCTTC
NA TRBJ2-1 few 15 TRBV4-1 CASSHRPLPVNEQFF TGCGCCAGCAGCCACAGGCCCCTCCCCGTCAATGAGCAGTTCTTC
NA TRBJ2-5 many 15 TRBV7-8 CASSPRTTQRETQYF TGTGCCAGCAGCCCACGGACCACTCAGAGAGAGACCCAGTACTTC
NA TRBJ2-7 few 14 TRBV6-1 CASRIEGRTYEQYF TGTGCCAGCAGAATCGAGGGCAGGACGTACGAGCAGTACTTC
NA TRBJ2-2 NA 15 TRBV7-9 CASSLAGRNTGELFF TGTGCCAGCAGCTTAGCGGGTCGAAACACCGGGGAGCTGTTTTTT
NA TRBJ2-7 few 13 TRBV18 CASQQGGSYEQYF TGTGCCAGCCAGCAGGGGGGTTCCTACGAGCAGTACTTC
NA TRBJ1-1 NA 12 TRBV20-1 CRAYTGNTEAFF TGCAGGGCCTACACAGGGAACACTGAAGCTTTCTTT
NA TRBJ2-4 many 15 TRBV2 CASSDKTLAKNIQYF TGTGCCAGCAGTGATAAGACCCTAGCCAAAAACATTCAGTACTTC
TRBD1 TRBJ2-7 few 15 TRBV5-1 CASSSRTGISYEQYF TGTGCCAGCAGCTCCCGGACAGGGATCTCCTACGAGCAGTACTTC
TRBD1 TRBJ2-5 NA 15 TRBV10-3 CAISESEGARETQYF TGTGCCATCAGTGAGTCTGAGGGGGCACGGGAGACCCAGTACTTC
NA TRBJ2-2 many 12 TRBV7-9 CASSPFTGELFF TGTGCCAGCAGCCCGTTTACCGGGGAGCTGTTTTTT
TRBD1 TRBJ1-2 NA 13 TRBV3-1 CASSQAGGDGYTF TGTGCCAGCAGCCAAGCAGGGGGGGATGGCTACACCTTC
TRBD2 TRBJ2-7 NA 15 TRBV20-1 CSARAGTSGPREQYF TGCAGTGCTAGGGCCGGGACTAGCGGACCGCGGGAGCAGTACTTC
TRBD2 TRBJ2-7 many 11 TRBV20-1 CATAGSREQYF TGCGCCACAGCGGGATCACGGGAGCAGTACTTC
NA TRBJ2-7 few 15 TRBV29-1 CSVVSLGRITYEQYF TGCAGCGTTGTCTCCCTCGGACGGATCACCTACGAGCAGTACTTC
TRBD1 TRBJ1-2 few 11 TRBV15 CATRTGLGYTF TGTGCCACCAGGACAGGGCTGGGCTACACCTTC
TRBD2 TRBJ2-5 many 15 TRBV5-5 CASSFSAGSRETQYF TGTGCCAGCAGCTTTTCAGCGGGGAGTAGGGAGACCCAGTACTTC
NA TRBJ1-2 NA 18 TRBV7-3 CASSLLPSTAGNPDGYTF TGTGCCAGCAGCTTACTCCCATCGACGGCCGGCAATCCAGATGGCTACACCTTC
NA TRBJ2-1 once 11 TRBV11-2 CASSLDSEQFF TGTGCCAGCAGCTTAGATAGTGAGCAGTTCTTC